Each of the 25 T cell receptor beta chains below was sequenced from the same sample in a study of T and B cells in COVID-19 patients. TRB rearrangements were amplified by multiplex PCR with BIOMED2 TRB-A/B primers. Each CDR3 protein is one row after TCRdb ran MiXCR on the multiplex PCR reads. The sample consists of about 2,100 distinct CDR3 sequences, under 30% of them appearing once. Each TRB amplification used about 230-550 ng of genomic DNA from blood. Sample: blood. The receptors originated from a human donor with active COVID-19.

This clonotype has more than one count but fewer than ten. The chain uses TRBV6-5 and TRBJ2-5, with D perhaps TRBD2 (6 bases). The ends were cut back, 5 bases at V and 7 bases at J, with 14 bases in the middle. Germline V gene lookup returns CDR1 MNHEY and CDR2 SVGAGI. The CDR3 sequence is 13 residues long. The chain's CDR3 is CASSTNPEGTQYF. Here the CDR3 DNA reads TGTGCCAGCAGTACCAACCCGGAGGGGACCCAGTACTTC.

The chain employs TRBV6-5 and TRBJ1-1; 7 positions match TRBD1. Per germline, CDR1 MNHEY and CDR2 SVGAGI. CDR3 length: 14 amino acids. J gave up 4 bases and V 6 bases, and 8 bases lay outside the gene matches. The chain's CDR3 is CASSFDRAVTEAFF. CDR3 nucleotides: TGTGCCAGCAGCTTCGACAGGGCCGTCACTGAAGCTTTCTTT.

This clonotype is termed medium-sized. V is TRBV6-2 or TRBV6-3 and J is TRBJ2-7, with unresolved D. From germline, CDR1 is MNHEY and CDR2 SVGEGT. The CDR3 totals 13 residues. V was shortened by 6 bases and J by 5 bases, with 14 bases between the two germline ends. The CDR3 coding sequence is TGTGCCAGCAGGCCGGGTGCGAGCGACGAGCAGTACTTC. Its translation: CASRPGASDEQYF.

This clonotype occurred a few times. V is TRBV18 and J is TRBJ1-1; TRBD1 is a possible D gene (6 bases). V was cut by 6 bases and J by 11 bases, with 19 bases left in between. The germline V gene has CDR1 KGHSH and CDR2 LQKENI. This CDR3 spans 13 amino acids. CDR3 region: CASSSDRSLRAFF. The CDR3 DNA sequence: TGTGCCAGCTCGTCAGACAGGTCCTTGAGGGCTTTCTTT.

This clonotype has just a few counts. This sequence joins TRBV12-5 and TRBJ2-1, with a possible D match to TRBD1 (6 bases). The CDR3 has 13 amino acids. V was shortened by 7 bases and J by 8 bases, with 15 bases between the two germline ends. Germline V CDR1 and CDR2: LGHNT, FRNRAP. The CDR3 here is CASAPQGRHEQFF. The CDR3, as DNA: TGTGCTAGTGCCCCACAGGGTCGCCATGAGCAGTTCTTC.

This clonotype was counted between two and nine times. The chain couples TRBV7-9 to TRBJ2-1, with D unresolved. Germline loops: CDR1 SEHNR, CDR2 FQNEAQ (reference sequence). V dropped 3 bases and J dropped 6 bases, with 15 bases sitting between them. This CDR3 is 15 amino acids long. Here the CDR3 reads CASSFNTLLSNEQFF. Here the CDR3 DNA reads TGTGCCAGCAGCTTTAACACCTTATTGAGCAATGAGCAGTTCTTC.

This clonotype was found a few times. This chain links TRBV6-5 with TRBJ2-4, with TRBD1 matching over 8 bases. Germline CDR1 and CDR2: MNHEY and SVGAGI. V shed 4 bases, J shed 3 bases, and the junction held 2 bases outside the gene matches. The CDR3 totals 14 residues. CDR3 nucleotide sequence: TGTGCCAGCAGTTTACAGGGGGGCAAAAACATTCAGTACTTC. Amino acids: CASSLQGGKNIQYF.

A few counts support this clonotype. A read error may account for a junction end that differs from germline. The J gene is TRBJ2-4, the V gene TRBV7-2, with TRBD2 matching 12 bases. CDR3 size: 18 residues. Germline assignment: CDR1 SGHTA and CDR2 FQGNSA. CDR3 sequence (DNA): TGTGCCAGTAGCTTTTTCGGGCTAGCGGGAGGGCCTAAAAACATTCAGTACTTC. It translates to CASSFFGLAGGPKNIQYF.

In its sample, this clonotype was seen once. In DNA form, the CDR3 reads TGTGCCAGCAGTAACCCGTCGCACGACTACACCTTC. Protein product: CASSNPSHDYTF. The V gene is TRBV7-9, the J gene TRBJ1-2, with no clear D. Looked up from germline, CDR1 is SEHNR and CDR2 is FQNEAQ (reference sequence). The CDR3 consists of 12 residues. V was clipped by 6 bases and J by 10 bases, with 15 bases between them.

The chain joins TRBV7-2 to TRBJ2-2; perhaps TRBD2 as D (5 bases). Looked up from germline, CDR1 is SGHTA and CDR2 is FQGNSA. V was pared by 5 bases and J by 7 bases, with 14 bases between. The CDR3 consists of 14 residues. The CDR3 is CASSLLGVGGELFF. The CDR3 region has the DNA TGTGCCAGCAGCCTCCTCGGGGTGGGCGGGGAGCTGTTTTTT.

This clonotype is medium-sized. This chain uses TRBV5-4 with TRBJ2-1; D possibly matches TRBD1 or TRBD2 (5 bases each). The CDR3 has 12 residues. Germline CDR1 reads SGHNT; CDR2 reads YYREEE (reference sequence). V was pared by 3 bases and J by 6 bases, with 7 bases between. The CDR3 region has the DNA TGTGCCAGCAGCTCAGGGACCAATGAGCAGTTCTTC. The encoded protein is CASSSGTNEQFF.

This clonotype was seen a few times. The rearrangement joins TRBV7-9 to TRBJ1-5; no clear D. The germline CDR1 and CDR2 sequences are SEHNR and FQNEAQ (reference sequence). CDR3 length equals 12 residues. V dropped 5 bases and J dropped 3 bases, with 5 bases sitting between them. The CDR3 nucleotides read TGTGCCAGCAGCCGAGACAATCAGCCCCAGCATTTT. It encodes CASSRDNQPQHF.

Here the CDR3 DNA reads TGTGCCAGTAGACGGGACAGGGGCCAGGATCAGCCCCAGCATTTT. Translated, it gives CASRRDRGQDQPQHF. This chain connects TRBV19 to TRBJ1-5; 10 bases agree with TRBD1. Germline CDR1 LNHDA, CDR2 SQIVND (reference sequence). The V gene end was trimmed by 6 bases and the J gene end by 5 bases; junction bases not matched to a gene: 7. The CDR3 is 15 amino acids.

The CDR3 loop reads CAISESADYNEQFF. DNA for the CDR3: TGTGCCATCAGTGAGTCGGCAGACTACAATGAGCAGTTCTTC. The V call is TRBV10-3, the J call TRBJ2-1; D is ambiguous. Germline V gene sequence: CDR1 ENHRY, CDR2 SYGVKD. This CDR3 has 14 residues. Trimming took off 0 bases at V and 3 bases at J, with 6 bases between the two ends.

The CDR3 sequence: CASSSPGGSYEQYF. CDR3 coding DNA: TGTGCCAGCAGCTCACCTGGCGGGAGCTACGAGCAGTACTTC. V usage is TRBV7-9 and J usage is TRBJ2-7, with TRBD2 identical over 7 bases. V lost 4 bases to trimming and J lost 3 bases; unmatched junction nucleotides: 6. Germline CDR1 is SEHNR and CDR2 is FQNEAQ (reference sequence). This CDR3 has 14 amino acids.

The rearrangement links TRBV10-2 to TRBJ1-1; no firm D call. Trimming removed 6 bases at V and 4 bases at J, with 6 bases between. The CDR3 is 11 amino acids. Germline CDR1 is WSHSY and CDR2 is SAAADI. The CDR3 DNA follows: TGCGCCAGCAGATCCCCCACTGAAGCTTTCTTT. Translated, it gives CASRSPTEAFF.

This chain joins TRBV20-1 and TRBJ1-1; the D gene is possibly TRBD1 (5 bases). CDR3 length: 14 residues. Germline V CDR1 and CDR2: DFQATT, SNEGSKA (reference sequence). V was cut by 5 bases and J by 3 bases, with 16 bases left in between. CDR3 sequence (DNA): TGCAGTGCTCGTCCTCCCCGGGGGGACACTGAAGCTTTCTTT. Protein product: CSARPPRGDTEAFF.

This clonotype qualifies as medium-sized. CDR3 nucleotides: TGTGCCAGCGCGACGGTGACCGGGACTAGCGGGTCCTACGAGCAGTACTTC. Its translation: CASATVTGTSGSYEQYF. The chain links TRBV6-1 to TRBJ2-7, with 12 bases that match TRBD2. There are 17 residues in the CDR3. Trimming removed 8 bases from V and 1 base from J; junction bases left unmatched: 12. The germline V gene has CDR1 MNHNS and CDR2 SASEGT.

Within the sample, this clonotype is medium-sized (0.01 to 0.1%). The genes are TRBV15 and TRBJ2-7, with TRBD1 matching 11 bases. This CDR3 is 15 amino acids long. Germline lookup yields CDR1 LNHNV and CDR2 YYDKDF (reference sequence). Losses at the gene ends were 0 bases for V and 4 bases for J; bases not matched to a gene: 2. As DNA, the CDR3 is TGTGCCACCAGCAGAGAGGGACAGGGGGGGTACGAGCAGTACTTC. Residues: CATSREGQGGYEQYF.

By its share, this clonotype is medium-sized (0.01 to 0.1%). The J gene is TRBJ1-2, the V gene TRBV12-3 or TRBV12-4; D not resolved. The CDR3 spans 15 residues. Trimming took 1 base from V and 7 from J, leaving 16 bases between them. The CDR3 protein is CASSLDGSLVRGYTF. The CDR3 DNA follows: TGTGCCAGCAGTTTAGACGGCAGCCTAGTACGTGGCTACACCTTC.

By sample fraction, this clonotype is medium-sized. The gene calls are TRBV27 and TRBJ1-1; D gene uncertain. Germline CDR1 and CDR2: MNHEY and SMNVEV (reference sequence). With 5 bases removed from V and 4 bases from J, the gap between germline ends came to 11 bases. The CDR3 totals 13 residues. CDR3 protein: CASSQDDGTEAFF. CDR3 nucleotide sequence: TGTGCCAGCAGTCAGGACGACGGCACTGAAGCTTTCTTT.

This clonotype was counted only a few times. V is TRBV19 and J is TRBJ1-1; 10 bases line up with TRBD1. The J segment lost 3 bases and the V segment lost 7 bases, leaving 8 bases of the junction unmatched. The germline V gene has CDR1 LNHDA and CDR2 SQIVND (reference sequence). The CDR3 runs to 15 residues. CDR3 DNA sequence: TGTGCCAGTATTCCGGGACAGGGGTTACACACTGAAGCTTTCTTT. Translated: CASIPGQGLHTEAFF.

In its sample, this clonotype is medium-sized. This chain connects TRBV19 to TRBJ2-7; D gene ambiguous. Germline-derived CDR1 and CDR2 are LNHDA and SQIVND (reference sequence). The CDR3 extends over 15 amino acids. V lost 5 bases and J lost 3, with 17 bases in between. The CDR3 loop is CASSANTGFYYEQYF. The CDR3 DNA reads TGTGCCAGTAGTGCGAACACTGGATTCTACTACGAGCAGTACTTC. The full variable domain, completed using reference TRBV19 and TRBJ2-7, is DGGITQSPKYLFRKEGQNVTLSCEQNLNHDAMYWYRQDPGQGLRLIYYSQIVNDFQKGDIAEGYSVSREKKESFPLTVTSAQKNPTAFYLCASSANTGFYYEQYFGPGTRLTVT.

By share, this clonotype counts as medium-sized (0.01 to 0.1%). The rearrangement links TRBV5-4 to TRBJ2-2; 8 bases fit TRBD2. The CDR3 length is 18 residues. Germline V gene sequence: CDR1 SGHNT, CDR2 YYREEE (reference sequence). V trimming: 6 bases; J trimming: 2 bases; junction bases outside the gene matches: 15. The CDR3 loop is CASIPPRLAGLNTGELFF. The CDR3 DNA is TGTGCCAGCATCCCCCCCCGGCTAGCGGGCCTTAACACCGGGGAGCTGTTTTTT.

This clonotype occurred once. The J gene is TRBJ1-1, the V gene TRBV20-1; perhaps TRBD1 as D (6 bases). The V and J ends lost 3 bases and 0 bases respectively, with 11 bases between them. The CDR3 is 14 amino acids. Germline V CDR1 and CDR2: DFQATT, SNEGSKA (reference sequence). Here the CDR3 reads CSASRQAMNTEAFF. The CDR3 nucleotides read TGCAGTGCTAGCAGACAGGCTATGAACACTGAAGCTTTCTTT.